A selection of T cell receptor beta chains follows, all from one sample in a study of naive and memory T cell subsets. TCRdb used MiXCR to reprocess the 5' RACE reads, holding one entry per CDR3 protein. Of approximately 27,000 distinct CDR3 sequences listed, approximately 22% were seen once; the top ten hold roughly 1.9%. The receptors were gathered from a female donor in good health. Both conserved end residues are part of each CDR3. D genes are given only for firm matches. Some rows have no size entry. The others give once, few or many, or a class for an expanded clone.

TRBV12-3/TRBV12-4	TRBJ2-7	NA	NA	CASSSQPSGEQYF	TGTGCCAGCAGCTCCCAACCCAGCGGGGAGCAGTACTTC
TRBV12-3/TRBV12-4	TRBJ2-4	many	NA	CASSRPIFKNIQYF	TGTGCCAGCAGTCGACCGATCTTCAAAAACATTCAGTACTTC
TRBV6-2/TRBV6-3	TRBJ1-1	many	NA	CASSPVANTEAFF	TGTGCCAGCAGCCCTGTAGCGAACACTGAAGCTTTCTTT
TRBV11-2	TRBJ1-5	NA	NA	CASSFRTALGNQPQHF	TGTGCCAGCAGCTTCAGGACAGCTTTGGGCAATCAGCCCCAGCATTTT
TRBV6-2/TRBV6-3	TRBJ2-1	few	TRBD2	CASSYSASGSNEQFF	TGTGCCAGCAGTTACTCCGCTAGCGGGAGCAATGAGCAGTTCTTC
TRBV11-2	TRBJ1-4	NA	NA	CASRRNTGKTNEKLFF	TGTGCCAGCAGGAGAAACACAGGGAAGACTAATGAAAAACTGTTTTTT
TRBV6-5	TRBJ1-1	NA	NA	CASSYGATTEAFF	TGTGCCAGCAGTTACGGGGCGACCACTGAAGCTTTCTTT
TRBV6-4	TRBJ2-1	NA	TRBD2	CASSDSSLLAGARNEQFF	TGTGCCAGCAGTGACTCGAGCCTACTAGCGGGAGCCAGGAATGAGCAGTTCTTC
TRBV20-1	TRBJ2-6	many	NA	CSAKGAGANVLTF	TGCAGTGCGAAGGGGGCTGGGGCCAACGTCCTGACTTTC
TRBV11-3	TRBJ2-3	many	TRBD2	CASSWGLDPRTDTQYF	TGTGCCAGCAGCTGGGGACTAGACCCGCGGACAGATACGCAGTATTTT
TRBV12-3/TRBV12-4	TRBJ2-5	once	NA	CASSLSGYQETQYF	TGTGCCAGCAGTTTATCGGGGTACCAAGAGACCCAGTACTTC
TRBV6-2/TRBV6-3	TRBJ1-5	NA	TRBD1	CASTPGGGNQPQHF	TGTGCCAGCACTCCAGGGGGTGGCAATCAGCCCCAGCATTTT
TRBV20-1	TRBJ2-1	many	NA	CSAGDWGLKSYNEQFF	TGCAGTGCGGGCGACTGGGGGCTAAAATCCTACAATGAGCAGTTCTTC
TRBV6-1	TRBJ2-5	medium-sized	NA	CASSEAWQETQYF	TGTGCCAGCAGTGAAGCCTGGCAAGAGACCCAGTACTTC
TRBV5-4	TRBJ2-3	medium-sized	TRBD2	CASSLRLAGVLDTQYF	TGTGCCAGCAGCCTCAGACTAGCGGGGGTGTTGGATACGCAGTATTTT
TRBV7-2	TRBJ2-5	NA	TRBD2	CASSWGLAVQETQYF	TGTGCCAGCAGCTGGGGACTAGCGGTACAAGAGACCCAGTACTTC
TRBV29-1	TRBJ1-1	few	NA	CSVGDTEAFF	TGCAGCGTGGGGGACACTGAAGCTTTCTTT
TRBV24-1	TRBJ2-7	NA	TRBD1	CATSDSTGVGGEQYF	TGTGCCACCAGTGACTCCACAGGGGTCGGCGGCGAGCAGTACTTC
TRBV29-1	TRBJ2-3	NA	NA	CSVRDSMTDTQYF	TGCAGCGTTCGGGACTCTATGACGGATACGCAGTATTTT
TRBV7-8	TRBJ1-1	many	NA	CASSPLSTLNTEAFF	TGTGCCAGCAGCCCCCTGTCGACGTTGAACACTGAAGCTTTCTTT
TRBV19	TRBJ2-1	many	TRBD2	CASSKGPQERGYYNEQFF	TGTGCCAGTAGTAAGGGGCCCCAGGAGCGGGGGTACTACAATGAGCAGTTCTTC
TRBV6-6	TRBJ2-1	few	NA	CASRGTEQFF	TGTGCCAGCAGGGGCACGGAGCAGTTCTTC
TRBV29-1	TRBJ2-5	NA	TRBD1	CSVHTGDQETQYF	TGCAGCGTTCACACAGGGGATCAAGAGACCCAGTACTTC
TRBV29-1	TRBJ2-5	many	NA	CSVAHGATQYF	TGCAGCGTTGCGCACGGGGCGACCCAGTACTTC
TRBV12-3/TRBV12-4	TRBJ2-7	few	TRBD2	CASRSVAGGYEQYF	TGTGCCAGCAGAAGTGTTGCGGGAGGGTACGAGCAGTACTTC
TRBV12-3/TRBV12-4	TRBJ2-5	NA	NA	CASSLAQTQYF	TGTGCCAGCAGTTTAGCGCAGACCCAGTACTTC
TRBV7-2	TRBJ2-1	NA	NA	CASSFISEAGEQFF	TGTGCCAGCAGCTTTATTAGCGAGGCGGGTGAGCAGTTCTTC
TRBV20-1	TRBJ2-1	NA	TRBD2	CSVISGGNYNDQFF	TGCAGTGTAATTAGCGGGGGGAACTACAATGACCAGTTCTTC
TRBV10-3	TRBJ2-1	few	TRBD2	CAISDRLAGSVDEQFF	TGTGCCATCAGTGATCGACTAGCCGGGAGTGTCGATGAGCAGTTCTTC
TRBV7-9	TRBJ2-2	few	NA	CASSPETGELFF	TGTGCCAGCAGCCCTGAAACCGGGGAGCTGTTTTTT
TRBV7-2	TRBJ2-1	many	NA	CASSLLSTSWDGNEQFF	TGTGCCAGCAGCTTACTCTCTACTAGTTGGGACGGTAATGAGCAGTTCTTC
TRBV29-1	TRBJ2-1	few	TRBD2	CSLIPGTSGSGNEQFF	TGCAGCCTGATTCCCGGGACTAGCGGGAGCGGGAATGAGCAGTTCTTC
TRBV12-3/TRBV12-4	TRBJ1-6	NA	TRBD1	CASNGQGVNSPLHF	TGTGCCAGCAATGGACAGGGCGTCAATTCACCCCTCCACTTT
TRBV20-1	TRBJ2-3	few	NA	CSAGRGGTDTQYF	TGCAGTGCCGGAAGGGGGGGCACAGATACGCAGTATTTT
TRBV3-1	TRBJ1-5	many	NA	CASSQGYDQPQHF	TGTGCCAGCAGCCAGGGATACGATCAGCCCCAGCATTTT
TRBV27	TRBJ1-5	NA	NA	CASSLVGQPQHF	TGTGCCAGCAGTTTAGTGGGTCAGCCCCAGCATTTT
TRBV3-1	TRBJ2-1	NA	TRBD2	CASSPQLAGGPRIF	TGTGCCAGCAGCCCCCAACTAGCGGGAGGGCCCAGGATCTTC